One sample yielded the 2 T cell receptor beta chains listed below, sequenced in a study of shared clonotypes between healthy human individuals. This table comes from immunoSEQ multiplex PCR, and its TCRdb copy is limited to in-frame clones, with some not included. The repertoire holds a few million clones, with about 94% as singletons. The naive CD8 fraction comprised CD45RO-negative cells positively selected for CCR7 and excluded terminally differentiated effector memory CD45RA+ cells. Sample: naive CD8+ T cells from PBMCs. These receptors were obtained from a man younger than 35 in good health. Some clones in this sample may be carry-over from other donors' samples.

The V call is TRBV7-8, the J call TRBJ2-1, with D perhaps matching TRBD2 (6 bases). This CDR3 has 13 amino acids. V was cut by 7 bases and J by 7 bases, with 14 bases left in between. Per germline, CDR1 SGHVS and CDR2 FQNEAQ. The CDR3 nucleotides are TGTGCCAGCAAGGGCGGGAACTATAATGAGCAGTTCTTC. Residues: CASKGGNYNEQFF.

V and J are TRBV7-8 and TRBJ2-7, with TRBD2 identical over 8 bases. Per germline, CDR1 SGHVS and CDR2 FQNEAQ. The CDR3 totals 17 residues. The trim removed 0 bases at V and 5 bases at J, leaving 12 bases unmatched. The CDR3 sequence: CASSLAPWGREDHEQYF. As DNA, the CDR3 is TGTGCCAGCAGCTTAGCTCCCTGGGGGCGGGAGGACCACGAGCAGTACTTC.